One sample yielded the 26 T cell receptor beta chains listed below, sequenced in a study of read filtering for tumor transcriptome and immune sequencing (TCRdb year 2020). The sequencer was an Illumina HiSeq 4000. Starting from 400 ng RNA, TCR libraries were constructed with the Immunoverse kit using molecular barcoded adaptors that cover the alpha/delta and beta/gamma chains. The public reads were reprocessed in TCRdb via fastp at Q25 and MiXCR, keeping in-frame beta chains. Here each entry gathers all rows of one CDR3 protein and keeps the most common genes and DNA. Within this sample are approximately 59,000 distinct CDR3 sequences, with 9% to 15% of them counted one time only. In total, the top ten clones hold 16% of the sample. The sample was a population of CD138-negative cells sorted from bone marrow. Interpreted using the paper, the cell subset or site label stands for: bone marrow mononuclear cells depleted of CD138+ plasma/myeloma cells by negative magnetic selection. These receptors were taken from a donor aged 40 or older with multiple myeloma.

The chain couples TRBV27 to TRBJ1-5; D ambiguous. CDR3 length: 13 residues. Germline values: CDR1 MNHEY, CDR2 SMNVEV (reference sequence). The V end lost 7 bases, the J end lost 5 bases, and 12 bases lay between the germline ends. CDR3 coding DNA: TGTGCCAGCACGATTTATGGGGATCAGCCCCAGCATTTT. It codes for CASTIYGDQPQHF.

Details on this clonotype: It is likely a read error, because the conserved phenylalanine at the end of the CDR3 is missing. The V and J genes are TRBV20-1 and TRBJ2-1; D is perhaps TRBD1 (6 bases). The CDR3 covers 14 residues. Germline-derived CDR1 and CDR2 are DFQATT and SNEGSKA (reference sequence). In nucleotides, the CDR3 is TGCAGTGCCCCAACAGGGCTCCTCCACAATGGGCAGTTCTGC. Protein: CSAPTGLLHNGQFC.

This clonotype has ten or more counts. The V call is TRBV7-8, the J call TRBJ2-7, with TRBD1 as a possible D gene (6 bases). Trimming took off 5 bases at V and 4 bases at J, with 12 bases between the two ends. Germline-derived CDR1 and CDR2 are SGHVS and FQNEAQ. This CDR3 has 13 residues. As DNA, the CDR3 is TGTGCCAGCAGCCAGACAGGTAGTTACGAGCAGTACTTC. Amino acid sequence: CASSQTGSYEQYF.

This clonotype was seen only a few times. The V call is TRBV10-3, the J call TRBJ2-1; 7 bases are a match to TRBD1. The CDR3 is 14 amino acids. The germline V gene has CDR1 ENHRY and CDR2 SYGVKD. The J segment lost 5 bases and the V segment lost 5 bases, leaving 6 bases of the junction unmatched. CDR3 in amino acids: CAISSHDRDNEQFF. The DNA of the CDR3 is TGTGCCATCAGTTCCCACGACAGGGACAATGAGCAGTTCTTC.

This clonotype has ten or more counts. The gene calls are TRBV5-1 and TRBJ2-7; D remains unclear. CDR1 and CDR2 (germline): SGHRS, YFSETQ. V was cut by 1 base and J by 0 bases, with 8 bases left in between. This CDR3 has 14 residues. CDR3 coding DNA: TGCGCCAGCAGCTTGCAGACGAGCTCCTACGAGCAGTACTTC. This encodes CASSLQTSSYEQYF.

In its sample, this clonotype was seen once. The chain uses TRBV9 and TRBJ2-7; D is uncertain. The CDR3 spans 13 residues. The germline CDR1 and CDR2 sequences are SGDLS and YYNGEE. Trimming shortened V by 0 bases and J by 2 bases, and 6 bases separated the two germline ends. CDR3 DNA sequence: TGTGCCAGCAGCGTAGACACCGCCTACGAGCAGTACTTC. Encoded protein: CASSVDTAYEQYF.

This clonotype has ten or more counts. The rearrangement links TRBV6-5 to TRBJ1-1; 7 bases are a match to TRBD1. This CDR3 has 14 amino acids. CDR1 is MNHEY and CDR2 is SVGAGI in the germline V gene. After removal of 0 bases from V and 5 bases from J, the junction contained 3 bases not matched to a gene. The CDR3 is CASSYSPGGTEAFF. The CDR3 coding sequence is TGTGCCAGCAGTTACTCCCCAGGGGGGACTGAAGCTTTCTTT.

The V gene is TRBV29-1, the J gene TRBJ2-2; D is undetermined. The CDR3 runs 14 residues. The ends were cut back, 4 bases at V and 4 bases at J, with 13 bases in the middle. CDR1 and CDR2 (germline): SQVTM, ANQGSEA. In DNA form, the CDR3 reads TGCAGCGTTGTGGTTAGAATTAGCACCGGGGAGCTGTTTTTT. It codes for CSVVVRISTGELFF.

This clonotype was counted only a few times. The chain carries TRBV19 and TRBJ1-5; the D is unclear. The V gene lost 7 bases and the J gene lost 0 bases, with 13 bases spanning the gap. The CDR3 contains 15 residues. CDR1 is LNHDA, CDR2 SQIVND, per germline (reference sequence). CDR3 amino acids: CASKPGRDSNQPQHF. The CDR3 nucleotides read TGTGCCAGTAAACCCGGACGGGATAGCAATCAGCCCCAGCATTTT.

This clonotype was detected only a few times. The CDR3 nucleotides read TGTGCCAGCAGCTTCATGGGGGGAACTGGCAATCAGCCCCAGCATTTT. This codes for CASSFMGGTGNQPQHF. The chain is built from TRBV7-2 and TRBJ1-5; tentative D call: TRBD1 (5 bases). CDR3 length: 16 amino acids. From germline, CDR1 is SGHTA and CDR2 FQGNSA. Trimming pared 3 bases from V and 2 bases from J, leaving 14 bases between.

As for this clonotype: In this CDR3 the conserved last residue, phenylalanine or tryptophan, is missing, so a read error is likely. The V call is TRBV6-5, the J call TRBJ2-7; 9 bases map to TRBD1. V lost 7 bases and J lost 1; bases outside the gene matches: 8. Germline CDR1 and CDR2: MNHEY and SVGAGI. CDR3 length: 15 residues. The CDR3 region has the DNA TGTGCCAGCACCCTGGCGGGGACAGGGTCCTACGAGCAGTACCTC. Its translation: CASTLAGTGSYEQYL.

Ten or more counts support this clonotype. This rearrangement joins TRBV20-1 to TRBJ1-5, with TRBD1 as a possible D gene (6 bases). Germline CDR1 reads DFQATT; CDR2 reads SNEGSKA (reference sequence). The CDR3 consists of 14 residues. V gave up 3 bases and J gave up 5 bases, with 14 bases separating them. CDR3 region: CSASAGGNDQPQHF. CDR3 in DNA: TGCAGTGCTAGTGCGGGGGGCAATGATCAGCCCCAGCATTTT.

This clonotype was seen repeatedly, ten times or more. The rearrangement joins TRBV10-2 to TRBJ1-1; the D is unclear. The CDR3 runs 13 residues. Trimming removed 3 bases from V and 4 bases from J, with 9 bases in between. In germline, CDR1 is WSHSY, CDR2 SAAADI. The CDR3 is CASSDPSGTEAFF. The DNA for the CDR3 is TGCGCCAGCAGTGACCCCTCGGGCACTGAAGCTTTCTTT.

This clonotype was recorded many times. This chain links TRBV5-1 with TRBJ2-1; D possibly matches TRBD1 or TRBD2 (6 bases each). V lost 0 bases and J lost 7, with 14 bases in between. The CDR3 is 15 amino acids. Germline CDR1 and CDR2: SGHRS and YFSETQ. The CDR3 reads CASSLGGASWNEQFF. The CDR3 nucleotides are TGCGCCAGCAGCTTGGGGGGGGCGAGCTGGAATGAGCAGTTCTTC.

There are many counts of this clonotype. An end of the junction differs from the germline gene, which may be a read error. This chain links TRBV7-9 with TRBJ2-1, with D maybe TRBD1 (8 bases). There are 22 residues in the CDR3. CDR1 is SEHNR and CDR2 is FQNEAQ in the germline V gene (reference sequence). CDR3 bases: TGTGCCAGCAGACCAGGGGGCGCCAGCGGGAATGCCGTCCCTTATTTATACAATAAGCAGTTCTTC. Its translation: CASRPGGASGNAVPYLYNKQFF.

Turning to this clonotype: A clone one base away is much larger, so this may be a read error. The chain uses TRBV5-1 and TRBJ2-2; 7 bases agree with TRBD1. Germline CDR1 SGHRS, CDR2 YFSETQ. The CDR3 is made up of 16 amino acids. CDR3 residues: CASNLTGSLATGELFF. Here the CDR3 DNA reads TGCGCCAGCAACTTGACAGGGAGTCTAGCCACCGGGGAGCTGTTTTTT.

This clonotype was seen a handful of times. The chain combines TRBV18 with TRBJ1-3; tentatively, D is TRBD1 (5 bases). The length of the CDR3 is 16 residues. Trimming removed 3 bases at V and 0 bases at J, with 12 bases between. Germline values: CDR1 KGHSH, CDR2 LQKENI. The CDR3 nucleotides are TGTGCCAGCTCACCGTTAGACAGCCTCTCTGGAAACACCATATATTTT. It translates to CASSPLDSLSGNTIYF.

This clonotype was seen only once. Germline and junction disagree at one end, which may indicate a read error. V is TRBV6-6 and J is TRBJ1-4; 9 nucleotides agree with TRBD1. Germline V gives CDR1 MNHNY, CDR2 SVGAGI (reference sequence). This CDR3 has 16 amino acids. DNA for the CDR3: TGTGCCGGCAGTTACGGGACAGGGTCATCACAAAAAAAACTGTTTTTT. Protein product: CAGSYGTGSSQKKLFF.

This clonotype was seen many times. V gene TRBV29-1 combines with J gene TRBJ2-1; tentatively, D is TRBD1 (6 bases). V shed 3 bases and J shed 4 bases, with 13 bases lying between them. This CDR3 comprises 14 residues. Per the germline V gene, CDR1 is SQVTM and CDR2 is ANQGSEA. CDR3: CSVEDSITYNEQFF. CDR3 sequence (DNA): TGCAGCGTTGAGGACAGTATAACATACAATGAGCAGTTCTTC.

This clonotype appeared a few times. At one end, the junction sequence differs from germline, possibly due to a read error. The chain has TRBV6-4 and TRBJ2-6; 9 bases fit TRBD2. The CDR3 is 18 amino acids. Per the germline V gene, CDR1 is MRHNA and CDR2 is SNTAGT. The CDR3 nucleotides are TGTGCCAGCAGTGACGTAGCGGGGGTCCCCTCTGGGGCCAACGCCCTGACTTTC. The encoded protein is CASSDVAGVPSGANALTF.

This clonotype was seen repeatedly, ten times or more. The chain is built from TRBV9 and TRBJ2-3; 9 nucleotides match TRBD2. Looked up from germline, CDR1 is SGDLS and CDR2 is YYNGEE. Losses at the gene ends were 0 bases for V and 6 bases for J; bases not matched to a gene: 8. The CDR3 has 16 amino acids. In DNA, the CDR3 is TGTGCCAGCAGCGTAGGCCCAGCGGGGGGCCCCGATACGCAGTATTTT. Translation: CASSVGPAGGPDTQYF.

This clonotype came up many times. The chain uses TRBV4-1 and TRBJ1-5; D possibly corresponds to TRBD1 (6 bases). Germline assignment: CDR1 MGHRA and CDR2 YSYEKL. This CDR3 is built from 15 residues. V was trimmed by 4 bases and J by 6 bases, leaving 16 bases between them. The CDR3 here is CASSRRFDRSQPQHF. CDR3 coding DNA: TGCGCCAGCAGCCGCCGTTTTGACAGGTCTCAGCCCCAGCATTTT.

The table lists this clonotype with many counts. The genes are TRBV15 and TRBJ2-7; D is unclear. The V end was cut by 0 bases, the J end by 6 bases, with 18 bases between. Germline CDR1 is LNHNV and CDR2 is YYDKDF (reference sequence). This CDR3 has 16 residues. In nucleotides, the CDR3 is TGTGCCACCAGCAGAGATTCAGTGCAGTTTAACGGCGAGCAGTACTTC. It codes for CATSRDSVQFNGEQYF.

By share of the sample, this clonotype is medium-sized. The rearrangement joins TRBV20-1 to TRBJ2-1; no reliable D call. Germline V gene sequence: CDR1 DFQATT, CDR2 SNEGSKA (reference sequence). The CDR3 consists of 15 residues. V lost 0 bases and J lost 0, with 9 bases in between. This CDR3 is CSARDFQSSYNEQFF. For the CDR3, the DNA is TGCAGTGCTAGAGATTTCCAAAGCTCCTACAATGAGCAGTTCTTC.

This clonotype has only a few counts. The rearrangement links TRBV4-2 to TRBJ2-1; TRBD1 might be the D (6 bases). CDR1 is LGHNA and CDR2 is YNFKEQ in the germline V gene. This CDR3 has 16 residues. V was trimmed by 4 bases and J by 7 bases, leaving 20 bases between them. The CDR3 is CASSPELGAVENEQFF. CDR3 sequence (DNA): TGTGCCAGCAGCCCTGAGCTGGGGGCGGTGGAGAATGAGCAGTTCTTC.

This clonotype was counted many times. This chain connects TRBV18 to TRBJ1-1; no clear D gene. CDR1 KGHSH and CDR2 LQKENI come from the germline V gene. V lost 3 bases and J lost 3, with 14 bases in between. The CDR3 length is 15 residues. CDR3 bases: TGTGCCAGCTCACCTTTAGGGTCGAGGGACACTGAAGCTTTCTTT. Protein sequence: CASSPLGSRDTEAFF.